This TCR beta chain was observed in a study of T-cell reconstitution after alpha-beta-depleted transplantation in children. Broader study findings: At around two months after transplant, the alpha-beta T cells were reportedly derived from several hundred expanded clones that came from non-depleted graft cells. By one year post-transplant, T-cell counts and diversity largely arose from T cells that were newly produced.

The V segment lost 1 base and the J segment 3 bases; nucleotides outside the gene matches: 9. The CDR3 covers 16 residues. Germline V gene sequence: CDR1 LGHDT, CDR2 YNNKEL (reference sequence). To note about this clonotype: Its antigen remains unknown.

Unique molecular identifiers were incorporated when the TCRbeta library was constructed. TCRdb analysed the PCR reads with MiXCR anew, one entry per CDR3 protein. The sample has about 980,000 distinct CDR3 sequences, roughly 29% seen once; the top ten hold approximately 30%. The chain links TRBV3-1 to TRBJ2-7; 7 nucleotides align to TRBD1. Specimen: PBMCs, mostly from graft donor cells, collected 360 days after TCRalphabeta/CD19-depleted stem cell transplant. The TCR comes from a boy in the first two years of life who had a stem cell transplant for SCID, so the T cells may come from the graft donor. The CDR3 sequence: CASSQAPTGLNYEQYF. CDR3 sequence (DNA): TGTGCCAGCAGCCAAGCGCCGACAGGGCTCAACTACGAGCAGTACTTC.